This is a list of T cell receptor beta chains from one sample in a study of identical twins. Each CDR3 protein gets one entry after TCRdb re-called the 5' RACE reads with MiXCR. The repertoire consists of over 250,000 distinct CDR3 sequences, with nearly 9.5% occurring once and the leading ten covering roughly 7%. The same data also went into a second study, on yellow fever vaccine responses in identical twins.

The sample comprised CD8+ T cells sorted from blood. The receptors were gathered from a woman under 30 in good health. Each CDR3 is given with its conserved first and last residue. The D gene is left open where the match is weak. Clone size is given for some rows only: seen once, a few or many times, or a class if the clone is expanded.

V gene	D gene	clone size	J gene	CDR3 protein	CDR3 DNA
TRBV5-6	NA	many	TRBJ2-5	CASSLVAGPETQYF	TGTGCCAGCAGCTTGGTTGCCGGGCCGGAGACCCAGTACTTC
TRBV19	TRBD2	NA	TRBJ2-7	CASSTSGRRGYEQYF	TGTGCCAGTAGTACCTCCGGGAGGAGAGGCTACGAGCAGTACTTC
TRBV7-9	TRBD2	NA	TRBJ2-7	CASSLAGGTSNMDEQYF	TGTGCCAGCAGCTTAGCGGGTGGGACTAGCAATATGGACGAGCAGTACTTC
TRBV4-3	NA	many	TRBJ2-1	CASSQDQAGPYNEQFF	TGCGCCAGCAGCCAAGATCAAGCGGGCCCTTACAATGAGCAGTTCTTC
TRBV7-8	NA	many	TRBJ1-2	CASSSTEGFYGYTF	TGTGCCAGCAGCTCAACAGAGGGGTTCTATGGCTACACCTTC
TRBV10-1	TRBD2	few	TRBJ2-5	CASSKGTSGETQYF	TGCGCCAGCAGTAAAGGGACTAGCGGAGAGACCCAGTACTTC
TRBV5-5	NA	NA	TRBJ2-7	CASSLWRSAYEQYF	TGTGCCAGCAGCTTGTGGCGTAGCGCCTACGAGCAGTACTTC
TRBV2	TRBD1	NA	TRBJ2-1	CASRGPGQGVNEQFF	TGTGCCAGCAGGGGCCCGGGACAGGGGGTCAATGAGCAGTTCTTC
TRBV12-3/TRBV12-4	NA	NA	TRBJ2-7	CASTWDISSYEQYF	TGTGCCAGCACTTGGGACATATCCTCCTACGAGCAGTACTTC
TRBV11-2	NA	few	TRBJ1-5	CASSRPGGGQPQHF	TGTGCCAGCAGCCGCCCCGGGGGAGGTCAGCCCCAGCATTTT
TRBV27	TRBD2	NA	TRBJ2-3	CASSSSGRADTQYF	TGTGCCAGCAGTTCTAGCGGGAGAGCAGATACGCAGTATTTT
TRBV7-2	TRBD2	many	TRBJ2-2	CASLNSGRIAGELFF	TGTGCCAGTTTGAATAGCGGGAGGATTGCCGGGGAGCTGTTTTTT
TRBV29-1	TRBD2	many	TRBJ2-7	CSVRGIAGSPYEQYF	TGCAGCGTTCGGGGGATAGCGGGATCCCCATACGAGCAGTACTTC
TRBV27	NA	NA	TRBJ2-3	CASSDQGAGVSDTQYF	TGTGCCAGCAGTGACCAGGGGGCGGGAGTTTCAGATACGCAGTATTTT
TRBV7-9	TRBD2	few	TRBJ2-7	CASSPSQPGGSQNEQYF	TGTGCCAGCAGTCCCTCTCAACCAGGCGGGAGCCAGAACGAGCAGTACTTC
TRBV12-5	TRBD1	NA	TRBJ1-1	CASIGTANREAFF	TGTGCTAGTATTGGGACAGCGAACAGGGAAGCTTTCTTT
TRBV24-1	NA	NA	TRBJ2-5	CATSESGSETQYF	TGTGCCACCAGTGAATCAGGGTCAGAGACCCAGTACTTC
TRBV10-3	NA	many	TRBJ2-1	CAISEIDNPSYNEQFF	TGTGCCATCAGTGAGATTGACAATCCCTCCTACAATGAGCAGTTCTTC
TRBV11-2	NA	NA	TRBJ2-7	CASSLVAATSYEQYF	TGTGCCAGCAGCTTAGTTGCGGCGACAAGCTACGAGCAGTACTTC
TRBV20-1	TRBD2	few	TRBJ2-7	CSASQLAVPISSYEQYF	TGCAGTGCTTCTCAGCTAGCGGTTCCGATCAGCTCCTACGAGCAGTACTTC
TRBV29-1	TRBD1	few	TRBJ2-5	CSVPGQGLETQYF	TGCAGCGTCCCGGGACAGGGGTTGGAGACCCAGTACTTC
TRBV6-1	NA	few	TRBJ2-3	CASTPSRSADTQYF	TGTGCCAGCACCCCGTCCCGATCGGCAGATACGCAGTATTTT
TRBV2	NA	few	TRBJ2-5	CASSAIEETQYF	TGTGCCAGCAGTGCCATAGAAGAGACCCAGTACTTC
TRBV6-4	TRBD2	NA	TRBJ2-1	CASSFAGGNNEQFF	TGTGCCAGCAGTTTTGCGGGGGGGAACAATGAGCAGTTCTTC
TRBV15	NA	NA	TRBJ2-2	CATSREDRDPSGELFF	TGTGCCACCAGCAGAGAGGACAGAGACCCGAGCGGGGAGCTGTTTTTT
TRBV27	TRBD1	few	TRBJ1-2	CASSMTGANYGYTF	TGTGCCAGCAGCATGACAGGGGCAAACTATGGCTACACCTTC
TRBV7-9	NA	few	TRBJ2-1	CASSLAGARPAGEQFF	TGTGCCAGCAGCTTAGCGGGGGCTAGGCCGGCCGGGGAGCAGTTCTTC
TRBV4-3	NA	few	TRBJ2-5	CASSQAIVTRQRRETQYF	TGCGCCAGCAGCCAAGCTATAGTGACAAGGCAACGGCGAGAGACCCAGTACTTC
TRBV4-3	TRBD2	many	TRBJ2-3	CASSQDSAGTSGTDTQYF	TGCGCCAGCAGCCAAGATTCGGCCGGGACTAGCGGCACAGATACGCAGTATTTT
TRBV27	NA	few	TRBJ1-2	CASSSIVDRPEAYGYTF	TGTGCCAGCAGTTCCATCGTGGACAGACCTGAGGCCTATGGCTACACCTTC
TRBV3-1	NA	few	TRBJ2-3	CASNYRGGGTDTQYF	TGTGCCAGCAACTACAGGGGAGGTGGCACAGATACGCAGTATTTT
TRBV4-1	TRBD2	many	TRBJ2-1	CASSQLLAANNEQFF	TGCGCCAGCAGCCAGTTACTAGCGGCGAACAATGAGCAGTTCTTC
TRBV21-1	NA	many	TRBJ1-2	CASSILDRGLYGYTF	TGTGCCAGCAGCATCCTCGACAGGGGGCTATATGGCTACACCTTC
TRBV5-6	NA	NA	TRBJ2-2	CASSLVRGTFAGELFF	TGTGCCAGCAGCTTGGTTCGGGGTACATTTGCCGGGGAGCTGTTTTTT
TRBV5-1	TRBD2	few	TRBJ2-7	CASSLVAGSHYEQYF	TGCGCCAGCAGCTTGGTAGCGGGGAGCCACTACGAGCAGTACTTC
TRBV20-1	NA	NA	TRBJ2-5	CSARVPGGKETQYF	TGCAGTGCTAGAGTTCCGGGTGGAAAGGAGACCCAGTACTTC
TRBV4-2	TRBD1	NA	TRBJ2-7	CASSQDEGQGTYEQYF	TGTGCCAGCAGCCAAGATGAGGGACAGGGGACCTACGAGCAGTACTTC
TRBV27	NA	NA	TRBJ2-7	CASSHKTRTYEQYF	TGTGCCAGCAGTCATAAGACAAGAACCTACGAGCAGTACTTC
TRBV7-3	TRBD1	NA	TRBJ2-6	CASALGPRDRVSGANVLTF	TGTGCCAGCGCCTTGGGCCCCCGGGACAGGGTCTCTGGGGCCAACGTCCTGACTTTC
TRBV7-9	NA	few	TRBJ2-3	CASSLVLEADTQYF	TGTGCCAGCAGCTTAGTACTAGAGGCAGATACGCAGTATTTT
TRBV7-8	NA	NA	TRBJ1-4	CASSLEVTNEKLFF	TGTGCCAGCAGCTTAGAAGTCACTAATGAAAAACTGTTTTTT
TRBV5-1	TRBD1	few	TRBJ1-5	CASSPDRGLGQPQHF	TGCGCCAGCAGCCCGGACAGGGGGCTTGGACAGCCCCAGCATTTT
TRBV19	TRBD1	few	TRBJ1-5	CASSPGQGGGRNQPQHF	TGTGCCAGTAGTCCGGGACAGGGAGGAGGGAGGAATCAGCCCCAGCATTTT
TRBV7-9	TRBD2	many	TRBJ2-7	CASSIHGTSASYEQYF	TGTGCCAGCAGCATTCACGGGACTAGCGCTTCCTACGAGCAGTACTTC
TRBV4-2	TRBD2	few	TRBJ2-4	CASSVPGLAGEIAKNIQYF	TGTGCCAGCAGCGTACCGGGACTAGCGGGGGAGATAGCCAAAAACATTCAGTACTTC
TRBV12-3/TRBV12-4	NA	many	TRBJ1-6	CASSLRVENSPLHF	TGTGCCAGCAGTTTGCGGGTAGAGAATTCACCCCTCCACTTT
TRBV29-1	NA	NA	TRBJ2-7	CSVETLAPGDFLGEQYF	TGCAGCGTTGAAACCCTGGCTCCGGGAGACTTCCTCGGCGAGCAGTACTTC